These 19 T cell receptor beta chains share one sample of origin, sequenced in a study of vaccination effects on CD4 cells after COVID-19. Sequencing was preceded by expansion of antigen-specific CD4+ T cells with viral peptide pools in the ViraFEST assay. Investigators separated out CD4+ T cells once more than nine days of culture had passed. None of the vaccinated had previously contracted SARS-CoV-2, and their nucleocapsid antibodies tested negative. The antigens for these receptors are not known. Produced via immunoSEQ multiplex PCR; TCRdb's table is partial and in-frame only. In the table there are under 40,000 clones, about three quarters of which are singletons. This sample comprised CD4+ T cells from PBMCs cultured with HCoV-OC43 spike peptides, obtained before COVID-19 vaccination. Subset: HCoV-OC43 spike overlapping peptide pool stimulation. The receptors originated from a human donor who received a COVID-19 vaccine.

This clone was picked up a small number of times. This chain connects TRBV7-2 to TRBJ1-6; D is unresolved. Germline V gives CDR1 SGHTA, CDR2 FQGNSA. Trimming shortened V by 3 bases and J by 5 bases, and 8 bases separated the two germline ends. This CDR3 spans 14 amino acids. The CDR3 sequence is CASSLARDNSPLHF. The CDR3 DNA reads TGTGCCAGCAGCTTGGCCCGCGATAATTCACCCCTCCACTTT.

The CDR3 sequence: CAWRGLGVQETQYF. The CDR3 coding sequence is TGTGCCTGGAGAGGACTAGGGGTCCAAGAGACCCAGTACTTC. V usage is TRBV30 and J usage is TRBJ2-5, with 7 bases fitting TRBD2. CDR3 length: 14 residues. Per germline, CDR1 GTSNPN and CDR2 SVGIG (reference sequence). V lost 3 bases to trimming and J lost 1 base; unmatched junction nucleotides: 5.

The chain couples TRBV3-1 (or the pseudogene TRBV3-2) to TRBJ1-1; D is undetermined. The CDR3 is 13 residues long. The germline V gene encodes CDR1 LGHDT and CDR2 YNNKEL (reference sequence). Trimming removed 4 bases at V and 0 bases at J, with 6 bases between. DNA of the CDR3: TGTGCCAGCAGCCCCAGTCTGAACACTGAAGCTTTCTTT. It encodes CASSPSLNTEAFF.

This clone was found a few times. This chain joins TRBV6-2 or TRBV6-3 and TRBJ1-2; no clear D. V was cut by 6 bases and J by 2 bases, with 10 bases left in between. CDR1 and CDR2 (germline): MNHEY, SVGEGT. The CDR3 spans 13 residues. DNA for the CDR3: TGTGCCAGCAGCCCCGGGCGGAACTATGGCTACACCTTC. This sequence encodes CASSPGRNYGYTF.

A single count supports this clone. The CDR3 sequence: CASSSRLAGELFF. The CDR3 nucleotides read TGTGCCAGCAGTTCCCGGCTCGCCGGGGAGCTGTTTTTT. The rearrangement links TRBV6-2 or TRBV6-3 to TRBJ2-2; D gene ambiguous. The CDR3 has 13 amino acids. V was cut by 4 bases and J by 6 bases, with 9 bases left in between. The germline V gene encodes CDR1 MNHEY and CDR2 SVGEGT.

CDR3 amino acids: CASSSILGSQETQYF. The CDR3 DNA sequence: TGTGCCAGCAGCTCAATTCTCGGGAGCCAAGAGACCCAGTACTTC. This chain connects TRBV11-2 to TRBJ2-5, with D possibly matching TRBD2 (6 bases). This CDR3 has 15 amino acids. Between the trimmed V and J ends, which lost 4 bases and 1 base, there was a span of 13 bases. Germline lookup yields CDR1 SGHAT and CDR2 FQNNGV.

J is TRBJ1-2 and V is TRBV12-3 or TRBV12-4; unclear D gene. The CDR3 runs to 11 residues. Trimming shortened V by 7 bases and J by 7 bases, and 10 bases separated the two germline ends. The CDR3, as DNA: TGTGCCAGCACCGCCCGCCGTGGCTACACCTTC. Translation: CASTARRGYTF.

This sequence joins TRBV7-8 and TRBJ2-1; perhaps TRBD1 as D (8 bases). V was pared by 5 bases and J by 8 bases, with 19 bases between. From germline, CDR1 is SGHVS and CDR2 FQNEAQ. The CDR3 sequence is 15 residues long. CDR3 protein: CASSRSRTGRDEQFF. Written as DNA, the CDR3 is TGTGCCAGCAGCCGCTCCAGGACAGGGAGGGATGAGCAGTTCTTC.

The rearrangement joins TRBV20-1 to TRBJ2-7; D gene ambiguous. The germline gives CDR1 DFQATT, CDR2 SNEGSKA (reference sequence). V lost 3 bases and J 4 bases, leaving 7 bases between the germline ends. The CDR3 is 11 amino acids. Here the CDR3 DNA reads TGCAGTGCTAGTCTGGAATACGAGCAGTACTTC. Residues: CSASLEYEQYF.

Details on this clone: In the same sample, other DNA sequences code for this CDR3. The V gene is TRBV28, the J gene TRBJ2-1; D unclear. V shed 5 bases and J shed 4 bases, with 3 bases lying between them. The CDR3 contains 11 residues. Germline CDR1 is MDHEN and CDR2 is SYDVKM. CDR3 amino acids: CASSGYNEQFF. The DNA for the CDR3 is TGTGCCAGCAGTGGGTACAATGAGCAGTTCTTC.

This clone was counted a few times. The CDR3 bases are TGCAGTGCTAGTTATGGTCTAGGAACTAATGAAAAACTGTTTTTT. Its translation is CSASYGLGTNEKLFF. This chain joins TRBV20-1 and TRBJ1-4; unclear D gene. The CDR3 consists of 15 residues. V was trimmed by 3 bases and J by 1 base, leaving 12 bases between them. In germline, CDR1 is DFQATT, CDR2 SNEGSKA (reference sequence).

The V call is TRBV18, the J call TRBJ1-1; D possibly corresponds to TRBD1 (6 bases). The CDR3 totals 15 residues. The germline CDR1 and CDR2 sequences are KGHSH and LQKENI. With 4 bases removed from V and 8 bases from J, the gap between germline ends came to 20 bases. The CDR3 loop is CASSQILYRDREAFF. The CDR3 DNA is TGTGCCAGCTCACAAATACTTTACAGGGATCGAGAAGCTTTCTTT.

V gene TRBV18 combines with J gene TRBJ2-2; tentatively, D is TRBD1 (6 bases). V was pared by 3 bases and J by 0 bases, with 11 bases between. This CDR3 has 16 amino acids. Per the germline V gene, CDR1 is KGHSH and CDR2 is LQKENI. The CDR3 nucleotides read TGTGCCAGCTCACCCCGGGACACTACGAACACCGGGGAGCTGTTTTTT. This sequence encodes CASSPRDTTNTGELFF.

The chain carries TRBV30 and TRBJ1-2, with D tentatively TRBD1 (6 bases). Germline V lookup: CDR1 GTSNPN, CDR2 SVGIG (reference sequence). The CDR3 consists of 14 residues. Trimming took 3 bases from V and 8 from J, leaving 19 bases between them. The CDR3 sequence is CAWSLTGNGIGYTF. The CDR3 bases are TGTGCCTGGAGCCTTACAGGGAATGGTATCGGCTACACCTTC.

This clone came up a few times. In DNA form, the CDR3 reads TGCGCCAGCAGCTCGACAGGTAACCGACAAGAGACCCAGTACTTC. It translates to CASSSTGNRQETQYF. The chain uses TRBV5-1 and TRBJ2-5; perhaps TRBD1 as D (6 bases). The CDR3 contains 15 residues. V lost 3 bases to trimming and J lost 2 bases, with 14 bases between them. From germline, CDR1 is SGHRS and CDR2 YFSETQ.

This clone was counted once. The chain joins TRBV10-3 to TRBJ1-5, with D unclear. V was pared by 6 bases and J by 0 bases, with 3 bases between. The CDR3 sequence is 12 residues long. Germline values: CDR1 ENHRY, CDR2 SYGVKD. The CDR3 sequence: CAIRDSNQPQHF. CDR3 sequence (DNA): TGTGCCATCAGAGATAGCAATCAGCCCCAGCATTTT.

The chain links TRBV19 to TRBJ1-2; D is ambiguous. The CDR3 has 14 residues. The V gene lost 6 bases and the J gene lost 4 bases, with 15 bases spanning the gap. The germline V gene encodes CDR1 LNHDA and CDR2 SQIVND (reference sequence). The CDR3 DNA reads TGTGCCAGTAGGAGGACGGCTGAGCGCTATGGCTACACCTTC. It is translated as CASRRTAERYGYTF.

The rearrangement uses TRBV6-6 and TRBJ1-2, with TRBD1 matching 12 bases. After removal of 5 bases from V and 1 base from J, the junction contained 11 bases not matched to a gene. The V gene's germline CDR1 is MNHNY and CDR2 SVGAGI (reference sequence). CDR3 size: 18 residues. The DNA for the CDR3 is TGTGCCAGCAGTCGTGGTACCGGGACAGGGGGCGGTAACTATGGCTACACCTTC. Translated: CASSRGTGTGGGNYGYTF.

The chain uses TRBV5-1 and TRBJ1-2, with D perhaps TRBD1 (6 bases). The CDR3 is made up of 13 amino acids. Trimming took 0 bases from V and 6 from J, leaving 9 bases between them. The V gene's germline CDR1 is SGHRS and CDR2 YFSETQ. The CDR3 coding sequence is TGCGCCAGCAGCTTGGAGGGGGGGCATGGCTACACCTTC. Its protein product is CASSLEGGHGYTF. Using reference TRBV5-1 and TRBJ1-2 for the parts outside the CDR3, the full variable domain is KAGVTQTPRYLIKTRGQQVTLSCSPISGHRSVSWYQQTPGQGLQFLFEYFSETQRNKGNFPGRFSGRQFSNSRSEMNVSTLELGDSALYLCASSLEGGHGYTFGSGTRLTVV.